These T cell receptor beta chains were read from a single sample in a study of T cell responses to AZD1222 COVID-19 vaccine. Using immunoSEQ multiplex PCR, the repertoire was profiled, and TCRdb retains in-frame clones only, with some absent. In the table there are roughly 170,000 clones, 85% to 95% of which are singletons. Material: peripheral blood, obtained on day 0 of AZD1222 vaccination. Receptor source: an adult in good health. CDR3s include the opening cysteine and the closing phenylalanine or tryptophan. Fields, in order: clone size, J gene, D gene, V gene, CDR3 DNA, CDR3 protein. A D gene is named only where the DNA matches it firmly. Clone size, where shown, is once, few, many, or a class for clones that have expanded.

-	TRBJ2-3	-	TRBV21-1	TGTGCCAGCAGCTCTCGACAGGGAAGGAGCACAGATACGCAGTATTTT	CASSSRQGRSTDTQYF
-	TRBJ1-4	-	TRBV29-1	TGCAGCGTCGCGACAGTAAATAATGAAAAACTGTTTTTT	CSVATVNNEKLFF
once	TRBJ1-2	TRBD1	TRBV12-3/TRBV12-4	TGTGCCATCTACAGGGGGCGCAGGTATGGCTACACCTTC	CAIYRGRRYGYTF
-	TRBJ2-2	-	TRBV2	TGTGCCAGCAGTGAAGCGGGAGTAGCCGGGGAGCTGTTTTTT	CASSEAGVAGELFF
-	TRBJ1-5	TRBD1	TRBV27	TGTGCCAGCAGTTGGGACAGGGGCCAGCCCCAGCATTTT	CASSWDRGQPQHF
-	TRBJ1-1	-	TRBV5-4	TGTGCCAGCAGCTTGTCGGGTGGGAACACTGAAGCTTTCTTT	CASSLSGGNTEAFF
-	TRBJ2-1	TRBD2	TRBV7-9	TGTGCCAGCAGCTTAGCGGGACTAGCAGATGAGCAGTTCTTC	CASSLAGLADEQFF
-	TRBJ1-2	-	TRBV6-6	TGTGCCAGCAAAGGCTATGGCTACACCTTC	CASKGYGYTF
-	TRBJ1-1	TRBD1	TRBV2	TGTGCCAGCAGCTCGACAGGGTCGAACACTGAAGCTTTCTTT	CASSSTGSNTEAFF
-	TRBJ1-2	-	TRBV6-1	TGTGCCAGCAGTGAACGGGGAAACTATGGCTACACCTTC	CASSERGNYGYTF
-	TRBJ1-1	-	TRBV28	TGTGCCAGCAGTTTGGGGGGGCATCCTAACACTGAAGCTTTCTTT	CASSLGGHPNTEAFF
-	TRBJ1-2	-	TRBV19	TGTGCCAGTAGTATAGGTGGACAGCTACCCGATGGCTACACCTTC	CASSIGGQLPDGYTF
-	TRBJ2-7	TRBD1	TRBV12-3/TRBV12-4	TGTGCCAGCAGTTCGGACAGGGGCTACGAGCAGTACTTC	CASSSDRGYEQYF